This entry lists 2 T cell receptor beta chains sequenced from one sample in a study of beta chain features in type 1 diabetes. What was sequenced were expressed TCRB transcripts, since all of the isolated RNA had been reverse transcribed. Measured with immunoSEQ multiplex PCR; TCRdb has only the in-frame clones, and not every one. The sample includes some 180,000 clones, about 12% of them seen just once. Sequenced input: central memory CD4+ T cells from blood. The source is a young woman in good health.

In this sample, this clone turned up a few times. The junction departs from germline at one end; a sequencing error may be responsible. J is TRBJ1-1 and V is TRBV6-1; the D gene is possibly TRBD1 (6 bases). Germline lookup yields CDR1 MNHNS and CDR2 SASEGT. The CDR3 consists of 10 residues. CDR3 in DNA: TGTGCCAGCAGTGAACGGACAGCCTACTTT. Its protein is CASSERTAYF.

This clone was seen only a few times. The CDR3 coding sequence is TGCGCCAGCAGCTTGTTCACTAGCGGAATAGCCTACTACGAGCAGTACTTC. Its translation: CASSLFTSGIAYYEQYF. This rearrangement joins TRBV5-1 to TRBJ2-7, with 8 bases lining up with TRBD2. CDR1 is SGHRS and CDR2 is YFSETQ in the germline V gene. Trimming at V came to 1 base and at J to 3 bases, leaving 12 bases not matched to a gene. CDR3 length equals 17 residues.